Following are 16 T cell receptor beta chains from one sample sequenced in a study of CD8 T cells in Susac syndrome. An amount of RNA that ranged from roughly 0.5 to 1 ug was reverse transcribed with random hexamers. TCRdb recomputed calls from the immunoSEQ multiplex PCR reads with MiXCR, one row per CDR3 protein. Here the sample spans approximately 49,000 distinct CDR3 sequences, 85% to 95% being singletons. The sequenced sample consisted of CD8+ T cells from PBMCs. These receptors all come from a human donor with Susac syndrome.

The J gene is TRBJ2-5, the V gene TRBV15; D is unresolved. Trimming shortened V by 1 base and J by 5 bases, and 5 bases separated the two germline ends. The CDR3 spans 12 residues. Per germline, CDR1 LNHNV and CDR2 YYDKDF (reference sequence). CDR3 sequence (DNA): TGTGCCACCAGCAGAGTGGGTGAGACCCAGTACTTC. This gives the protein CATSRVGETQYF.

The chain combines TRBV12-3 or TRBV12-4 with TRBJ1-5; D uncertain. Trimming shortened V by 1 base and J by 6 bases, and 7 bases separated the two germline ends. The CDR3 is made up of 13 amino acids. The CDR3 DNA sequence: TGTGCCAGCAGTTTAGGGCTTGGTCAGCCCCAGCATTTT. This encodes CASSLGLGQPQHF.

This chain joins TRBV12-3 or TRBV12-4 and TRBJ2-5, with 10 bases lining up with TRBD1. The CDR3 is 15 residues long. The J segment lost 5 bases and the V segment lost 5 bases, leaving 8 bases of the junction unmatched. This CDR3 reads CASSRAGTGDETQYF. The CDR3 DNA reads as TGTGCCAGCAGTCGGGCCGGGACAGGGGATGAGACCCAGTACTTC.

The gene calls are TRBV20-1 and TRBJ1-1; possibly TRBD1 for D (5 bases). The germline gives CDR1 DFQATT, CDR2 SNEGSKA (reference sequence). The length of the CDR3 is 15 residues. The V end lost 0 bases, the J end lost 1 base, and 12 bases lay between the germline ends. CDR3 protein: CSARDYQGENTEAFF. The CDR3 DNA sequence: TGCAGTGCTAGAGATTATCAGGGAGAGAACACTGAAGCTTTCTTT.

The table lists this clonotype with a few counts. The V gene is TRBV11-2, the J gene TRBJ2-5; D possibly corresponds to TRBD2 (6 bases). The V end lost 4 bases, the J end lost 5 bases, and 8 bases lay between the germline ends. The V gene's germline CDR1 is SGHAT and CDR2 FQNNGV. The CDR3 runs 12 residues. This CDR3 is CASSSGRETQYF. CDR3 sequence (DNA): TGTGCCAGCAGCTCGGGGAGGGAGACCCAGTACTTC.

This clonotype was found once. The chain is built from TRBV29-1 and TRBJ1-4; 9 nucleotides align to TRBD1. After removal of 6 bases from V and 5 bases from J, the junction contained 4 bases not matched to a gene. The CDR3 spans 13 residues. Germline CDR1 reads SQVTM; CDR2 reads ANQGSEA. CDR3 sequence (DNA): TGCAGCGTGTACAGGGGGCCGAATGAAAAACTGTTTTTT. Translating gives CSVYRGPNEKLFF.

This chain uses TRBV9 with TRBJ1-2; D is possibly TRBD1 (5 bases). Germline CDR1 SGDLS, CDR2 YYNGEE. The CDR3 covers 13 residues. The ends were cut back, 2 bases at V and 3 bases at J, with 8 bases in the middle. The CDR3 loop is CASSVGTDYGYTF. The DNA for the CDR3 is TGTGCCAGCAGCGTGGGGACGGACTATGGCTACACCTTC.

The V gene is TRBV18, the J gene TRBJ1-4; the D is unclear. This CDR3 is built from 14 residues. Germline loops: CDR1 KGHSH, CDR2 LQKENI. V was pared by 1 base and J by 4 bases, with 7 bases between. Here the CDR3 DNA reads TGTGCCAGCTCACCACGCGCCCATAATGAAAAACTGTTTTTT. Amino acids: CASSPRAHNEKLFF.

The chain joins TRBV30 to TRBJ2-1; possible D gene TRBD1, 5 bases. Germline V gene data show CDR1 as GTSNPN and CDR2 as SVGIG (reference sequence). Trimming left V 3 bases short and J 10 bases short, with 22 bases between. The CDR3 has 15 amino acids. The CDR3 is CAWSDPSPRGMEQFF. In DNA, the CDR3 is TGTGCCTGGAGCGACCCCTCCCCTAGGGGTATGGAGCAGTTCTTC.

This chain uses TRBV12-3 or TRBV12-4 with TRBJ2-5; D is perhaps TRBD2 (6 bases). The CDR3 consists of 14 residues. V lost 2 bases, J lost 0 bases, and 7 bases lay in between. The CDR3 DNA sequence: TGTGCCAGCAGTTTACGGGACTACCAAGAGACCCAGTACTTC. Translation: CASSLRDYQETQYF.

The genes are TRBV3-1 and TRBJ1-6, with D hard to call. Deletions cut 4 bases from V and 13 bases from J, with 11 bases between. Looked up from germline, CDR1 is LGHDT and CDR2 is YNNKEL (reference sequence). There are 12 residues in the CDR3. The DNA for the CDR3 is TGTGCCAGCAGCCCCAGCGGTCCTCCCCTCCACTTT. It codes for CASSPSGPPLHF. The full variable domain, rest sourced from reference TRBV3-1 and TRBJ1-6, is DTAVSQTPKYLVTQMGNDKSIKCEQNLGHDTMYWYKQDSKKFLKIMFSYNNKELIINETVPNRFSPKSPDKAHLNLHINSLELGDSAVYFCASSPSGPPLHFGNGTRLTVT.

This chain links TRBV2 with TRBJ1-2, with D unresolved. V gave up 2 bases and J gave up 11 bases, with 6 bases separating them. The CDR3 runs to 10 residues. Germline CDR1 is SNHLY and CDR2 is FYNNEI. The CDR3 protein is CASSELGYTF. The CDR3 bases are TGTGCCAGCAGTGAATTGGGGTACACCTTC.

The gene calls are TRBV9 and TRBJ1-1; D unclear. This CDR3 is 14 amino acids long. V was pared by 2 bases and J by 1 base, with 9 bases between. CDR1 SGDLS and CDR2 YYNGEE come from the germline V gene. CDR3: CASSVAGTNTEAFF. CDR3 nucleotide sequence: TGTGCCAGCAGCGTCGCGGGAACGAACACTGAAGCTTTCTTT.

The V call is TRBV2, the J call TRBJ2-4; D is possibly TRBD1 (5 bases). Trimming took off 4 bases at V and 0 bases at J, with 10 bases between the two ends. CDR1 is SNHLY, CDR2 FYNNEI, per germline. This CDR3 is 15 amino acids long. Here the CDR3 reads CASSGQLQAKNIQYF. The CDR3 region has the DNA TGTGCCAGCAGTGGACAGCTCCAAGCCAAAAACATTCAGTACTTC.

Here the CDR3 DNA reads TGCAGTGCTGAGGACAGGAGTAATACAGATACGCAGTATTTT. Translation gives CSAEDRSNTDTQYF. The V call is TRBV20-1, the J call TRBJ2-3; 7 bases fit TRBD1. CDR1 and CDR2 (germline): DFQATT, SNEGSKA (reference sequence). V trimming: 5 bases; J trimming: 3 bases; junction bases outside the gene matches: 8. The CDR3 totals 14 residues.

The V call is TRBV29-1, the J call TRBJ2-3; 11 bases match TRBD1. Germline V gene sequence: CDR1 SQVTM, CDR2 ANQGSEA. With 7 bases clipped from V and 6 bases from J, the junction kept 12 bases outside the gene matches. The CDR3 loop spans 15 amino acids. For the CDR3, the DNA is TGCAGCGCCCTGGAGGGACAGGGGGTCTCGGATACGCAGTATTTT. This sequence encodes CSALEGQGVSDTQYF.